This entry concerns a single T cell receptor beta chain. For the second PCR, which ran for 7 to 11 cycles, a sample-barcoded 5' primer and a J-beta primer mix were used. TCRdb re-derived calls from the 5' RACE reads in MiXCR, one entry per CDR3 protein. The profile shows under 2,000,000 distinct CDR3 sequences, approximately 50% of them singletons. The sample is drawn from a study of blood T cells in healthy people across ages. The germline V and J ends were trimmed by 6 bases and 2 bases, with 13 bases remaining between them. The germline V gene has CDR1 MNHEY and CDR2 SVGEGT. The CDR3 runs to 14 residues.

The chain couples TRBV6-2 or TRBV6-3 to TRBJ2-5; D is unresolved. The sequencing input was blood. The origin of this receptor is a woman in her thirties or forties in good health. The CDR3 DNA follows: TGTGCCAGCAGCTCGCCGACGGAGCAAGAGACCCAGTACTTC. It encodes CASSSPTEQETQYF.